This TCR beta chain was recorded in a study of T-cell reconstitution after alpha-beta-depleted transplantation in children. The CDR3 covers 13 residues. The V end lost 2 bases, the J end lost 8 bases, and 12 bases lay between the germline ends. The TCRbeta library was prepared with unique molecular identifiers. TCRdb passed the PCR reads through MiXCR, listing each CDR3 protein once. Among hundreds of thousands of distinct CDR3 sequences listed, roughly an eighth were seen once. This clonotype originated in a human donor who donated a stem cell graft to a child with combined immunodeficiency. The starting material was PBMCs from the stem cell graft donor, obtained from the stem cell graft. The V and J genes are TRBV12-3 or TRBV12-4 and TRBJ1-2, with D hard to call. CDR3 region: CASSLRLSLGYTF. The CDR3 region has the DNA TGTGCCAGCAGTTTACGACTTAGCTTAGGCTACACCTTC.